This is a list of T cell receptor beta chains from one sample in a study of T-cell reconstitution after alpha-beta-depleted transplantation in children. TCRdb reanalysed the PCR reads using MiXCR and keeps one entry per CDR3 protein. Of fewer than 550,000 distinct CDR3 sequences in the sample, around 10% were seen once. The material sequenced was PBMCs, mostly from graft donor cells, taken 180 days after TCRalphabeta/CD19-depleted stem cell transplant. These receptors were obtained from a female patient aged 2 to 10 who had a stem cell transplant for aplastic anemia, so the T cells may come from the graft donor. CDR3s include the opening cysteine and the closing phenylalanine or tryptophan. D genes are given only for firm matches. Clone sizes are given selectively: once, few, many, or a class where the clone is expanded.

CDR3 length	V gene	J gene	clone size	D gene	CDR3 DNA	CDR3 protein
17	TRBV18	TRBJ2-2	.	TRBD2	TGTGCCAGCTCACATGGAGTAGCGGGCCCTAGAACCGGGGAGCTGTTTTTT	CASSHGVAGPRTGELFF
18	TRBV9	TRBJ2-1	.	.	TGTGCCAGCAGCCCCCTTGTTACCGGGAAGCCCGAGCACAATGAGCAGTTCTTC	CASSPLVTGKPEHNEQFF
16	TRBV4-1	TRBJ2-3	few	.	TGCGCCAGCAGCCAAGCGGGGGGCCTAAGCACAGATACGCAGTATTTT	CASSQAGGLSTDTQYF
14	TRBV5-1	TRBJ2-5	few	.	TGCGCCAGCAGCTTGGGACGGAGCCAAGAGACCCAGTACTTC	CASSLGRSQETQYF
14	TRBV15	TRBJ2-1	few	TRBD2	TGTGCCACCTGGGGACTAGCGGGAGGCAATGAGCAGTTCTTC	CATWGLAGGNEQFF
16	TRBV5-1	TRBJ2-7	few	TRBD2	TGCGCCAGCAGCCTGGCGGGGGGACTAGCGAGCCACGAGCAGTACTTC	CASSLAGGLASHEQYF
11	TRBV29-1	TRBJ2-5	.	.	TGCAGCGTTGGTAATCAAGAGACCCAGTACTTC	CSVGNQETQYF
15	TRBV2	TRBJ1-5	.	.	TGTGCCAGCAGCCTCGACAGAAATAGCAATCAGCCCCAGCATTTT	CASSLDRNSNQPQHF
15	TRBV5-1	TRBJ1-6	.	TRBD1	TGCGCCAGCAGCTTGGAGGGGGCTGCTGATTCACCCCTCCACTTT	CASSLEGAADSPLHF
13	TRBV12-3/TRBV12-4	TRBJ2-7	many	.	TGTGCCAGCAGTGGACCCCCGGGGAACGAGCAGTACTTC	CASSGPPGNEQYF
17	TRBV6-5	TRBJ1-3	.	.	TGTGCCAGCAGTTTTAGGGGGGCGGGTTACTCTGGAAACACCATATATTTT	CASSFRGAGYSGNTIYF
14	TRBV7-9	TRBJ1-1	many	.	TGTGCCAGCAGCGTAGCCCTCCCCCGAACTGAAGCTTTCTTT	CASSVALPRTEAFF
19	TRBV3-1	TRBJ2-3	.	TRBD2	TGTGCCTGCAGCTTCCGTCGCTTTCTAGCGGGAGGCAGCACAGATACGCAGTATTTT	CACSFRRFLAGGSTDTQYF
14	TRBV20-1	TRBJ1-2	.	.	TGCAGTGCTAGAGTCCCGGCCCCTAACTATGGCTACACCTTC	CSARVPAPNYGYTF
14	TRBV5-1	TRBJ1-2	.	.	TGCGCCAGCAGCTTGGCCTGGAGCTACTATGGCTACACCTTC	CASSLAWSYYGYTF
14	TRBV7-2	TRBJ2-7	.	.	TGTGCCAGCAGCTCCCGGGACCGAGAGTACGAGCAGTACTTC	CASSSRDREYEQYF
12	TRBV10-2	TRBJ2-1	.	.	TGCGCCAGCACTTTACTTGGCCCTGAGCAGTTCTTC	CASTLLGPEQFF
11	TRBV21-1	TRBJ2-5	.	.	TGTGCCGGCAGCAAAGGTGAAGCCCAGTACTTC	CAGSKGEAQYF
9	TRBV29-1	TRBJ1-1	few	.	TGCAGCGTTGACAGTGGTACTCTCTTT	CSVDSGTLF
17	TRBV7-2	TRBJ1-4	few	TRBD1	TGTGCCAGCAGCCCTAGGACAGGAGTCGCAACTAATGAAAAACTGTTTTTT	CASSPRTGVATNEKLFF
14	TRBV7-2	TRBJ2-7	.	TRBD2	TGTGCCAGCAGTCGGACTAGCGGCCCCTACGAGCAGTACTTC	CASSRTSGPYEQYF
15	TRBV29-1	TRBJ1-1	.	TRBD1	TGCAGCGTTGCTCAAGACAGGGAGAGAAACACTGAAGCTTTCTTT	CSVAQDRERNTEAFF
17	TRBV3-1	TRBJ2-4	.	TRBD2	TGTGCCAGCAGCCAAGCGGGACTAGCGGATACCAAAAACATTCAGTACTTC	CASSQAGLADTKNIQYF
16	TRBV6-2/TRBV6-3	TRBJ2-1	few	.	TGTGCCAGCAGTTACGGTATTGGGGACCACAAAAATGAGCAGTTCTTC	CASSYGIGDHKNEQFF
17	TRBV7-2	TRBJ2-3	.	.	TGTGCCAGCAGCTTAAACGCCCACGGGGCTAGCACAGATACGCAGTATTTT	CASSLNAHGASTDTQYF
13	TRBV24-1	TRBJ2-7	few	.	TGTGCCACCAGTGATTCAGGGAACTACGAGCAGTACTTC	CATSDSGNYEQYF
15	TRBV24-1	TRBJ2-7	.	.	TGTGCCACCAGTGACCGCAGTGATATTCCCTACGAGCAGTACTTC	CATSDRSDIPYEQYF
15	TRBV20-1	TRBJ2-1	few	TRBD2	TGCAGTTGGGGTGGAGCGGGAGTATCCTACAATGAGCAGTTCTTC	CSWGGAGVSYNEQFF
13	TRBV7-3	TRBJ1-4	many	TRBD1	TGTGCCAGCAGCCCCGGGACAGGGGAAAAACTGTTTTTT	CASSPGTGEKLFF
15	TRBV3-1	TRBJ1-3	.	.	TGTGCCAGCAGCCAAGAAAGATGGACTGGAAACACCATATATTTT	CASSQERWTGNTIYF
14	TRBV27	TRBJ2-1	few	TRBD2	TGTGCCAGCAGTTGGGGGGGGTACTACAATGAGCAGTTCTTC	CASSWGGYYNEQFF
14	TRBV20-1	TRBJ2-3	.	.	TGCAGCGCTCCCGGGCCTCGGGGTGCAGATACGCAGTATTTT	CSAPGPRGADTQYF
15	TRBV4-3	TRBJ2-1	.	.	TGCGCCAGCAGCCAAGTACGGGAAAGCGACAGGGAGCAGTTCTTC	CASSQVRESDREQFF
13	TRBV28	TRBJ2-7	few	.	TGTGCCAGCAGGACAGTTAACTCCTACGAGCAGTACTTC	CASRTVNSYEQYF
13	TRBV20-1	TRBJ2-3	many	TRBD2	TGCAGTGCTTGGCGGGGGGGCACAGATACGCAGTATTTT	CSAWRGGTDTQYF
16	TRBV10-3	TRBJ2-1	few	TRBD2	TGTGCCATCAGTGAGTCGAAGGGACTAGCGTACAATGAGCAGTTCTTC	CAISESKGLAYNEQFF
15	TRBV7-9	TRBJ1-1	.	TRBD1	TGTGCCAGCAGCTTAGCGTGGCAGGGGGGAACTGAAGCTTTCTTT	CASSLAWQGGTEAFF
19	TRBV12-5	TRBJ2-5	.	.	TGTGCTAGTGGTTTCCGCAGATTTAGCGCGCCAAGGTACCAAGAGACCCAGTACTTC	CASGFRRFSAPRYQETQYF
16	TRBV4-2	TRBJ2-7	.	.	TGTGCCAGCAGTCAACCAGGGGCCGGAGGAGCCGACGAGCAGTACTTC	CASSQPGAGGADEQYF
20	TRBV12-3/TRBV12-4	TRBJ1-4	.	TRBD1	TGTGCCAGCAGTTCCACGAGGACAGGGGGCTGGGGTGGGGCTAATGAAAAACTGTTTTTT	CASSSTRTGGWGGANEKLFF
15	TRBV12-3/TRBV12-4	TRBJ2-6	.	TRBD1	TGTGCCAGCGACAGGGGCTATGCGGGGGCCAACGTCCTGACTTTC	CASDRGYAGANVLTF
15	TRBV12-3/TRBV12-4	TRBJ2-1	few	TRBD2	TGTGCCAGCTTTGGGACTAGCGGGTCCTACAATGAGCAGTTCTTC	CASFGTSGSYNEQFF
15	TRBV27	TRBJ2-3	.	TRBD2	TGTGCCAGCACGACCCTAGCGGGAGGGCTAGATACGCAGTATTTT	CASTTLAGGLDTQYF
15	TRBV29-1	TRBJ2-1	many	.	TGCAGCGTTCGGCTTAACGGGAGAGCTGGCAATGAGCAGTTCTTC	CSVRLNGRAGNEQFF
15	TRBV7-9	TRBJ2-1	few	.	TGTGCCAGCAGCTTACCCGAGAGCTCCTACAATGAGCAGTTCTTC	CASSLPESSYNEQFF
15	TRBV15	TRBJ1-2	few	.	TGTGCCACCAGCAGAGATAGGCAGGGGACCTATGGCTACACCTTC	CATSRDRQGTYGYTF
16	TRBV5-1	TRBJ2-3	.	TRBD2	TGCGCCAGCAGCTTAATGGGACTAGCGGGAGCAGATACGCAGTATTTT	CASSLMGLAGADTQYF
15	TRBV28	TRBJ2-7	many	.	TGTGCCAGCAGTTTATTGGGGGGGCGCTCCTACGAGCAGTACTTC	CASSLLGGRSYEQYF
13	TRBV6-2/TRBV6-3	TRBJ2-3	.	.	TGTGCCAGCGTTCGGAGCGGCACAGATACGCAGTATTTT	CASVRSGTDTQYF
14	TRBV20-1	TRBJ2-1	few	.	TGCAGTGCCAGACAACCCTTTGGATACAATGAGCAGTTCTTC	CSARQPFGYNEQFF
16	TRBV5-4	TRBJ2-1	.	TRBD2	TGTGCCAGCAGCCTAGATAGCGGGAGTACAAACAATGAGCAGTTCTTC	CASSLDSGSTNNEQFF
14	TRBV30	TRBJ1-5	few	TRBD1	TGTGCCTGGAGTGCCGACAGGGGGTATCAGCCCCAGCATTTT	CAWSADRGYQPQHF